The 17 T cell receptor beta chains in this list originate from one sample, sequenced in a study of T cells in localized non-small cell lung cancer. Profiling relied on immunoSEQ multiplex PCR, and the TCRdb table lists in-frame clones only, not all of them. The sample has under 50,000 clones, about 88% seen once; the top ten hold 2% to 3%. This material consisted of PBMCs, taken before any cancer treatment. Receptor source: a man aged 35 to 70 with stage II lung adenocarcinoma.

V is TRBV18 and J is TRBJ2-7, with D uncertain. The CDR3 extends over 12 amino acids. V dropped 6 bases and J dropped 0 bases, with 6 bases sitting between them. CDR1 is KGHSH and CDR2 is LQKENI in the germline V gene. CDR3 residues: CASSHSSYEQYF. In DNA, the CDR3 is TGTGCCAGCTCGCACAGCTCCTACGAGCAGTACTTC.

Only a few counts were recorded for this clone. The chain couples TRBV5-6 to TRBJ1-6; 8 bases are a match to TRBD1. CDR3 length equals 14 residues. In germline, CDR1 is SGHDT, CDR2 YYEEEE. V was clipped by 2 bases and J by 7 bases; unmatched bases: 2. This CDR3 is CASSFGTGNSPLHF. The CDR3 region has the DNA TGTGCCAGCAGCTTTGGGACAGGAAATTCACCCCTCCACTTT.

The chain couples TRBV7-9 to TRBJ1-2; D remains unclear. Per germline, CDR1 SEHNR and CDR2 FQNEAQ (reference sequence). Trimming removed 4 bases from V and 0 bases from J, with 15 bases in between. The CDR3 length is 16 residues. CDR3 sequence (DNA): TGTGCCAGCAGCTGGGCAGCCTTAAGACCTAACTATGGCTACACCTTC. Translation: CASSWAALRPNYGYTF.

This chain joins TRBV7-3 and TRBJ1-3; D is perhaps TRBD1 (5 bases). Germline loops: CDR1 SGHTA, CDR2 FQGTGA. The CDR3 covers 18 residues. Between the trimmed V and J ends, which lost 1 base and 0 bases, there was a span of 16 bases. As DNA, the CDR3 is TGTGCCAGCAGCTTAATCCCAATTACAGGATCCTCTGGAAACACCATATATTTT. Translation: CASSLIPITGSSGNTIYF.

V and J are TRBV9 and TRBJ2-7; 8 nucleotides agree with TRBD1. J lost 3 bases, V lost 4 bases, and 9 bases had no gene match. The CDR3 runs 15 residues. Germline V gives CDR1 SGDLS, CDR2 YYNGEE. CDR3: CASSPMGTGGYEQYF. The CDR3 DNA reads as TGTGCCAGCAGCCCGATGGGGACAGGTGGCTACGAGCAGTACTTC.

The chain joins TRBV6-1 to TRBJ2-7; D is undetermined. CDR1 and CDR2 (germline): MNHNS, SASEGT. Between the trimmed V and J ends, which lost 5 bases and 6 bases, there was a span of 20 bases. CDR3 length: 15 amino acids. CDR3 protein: CASSLSSDLPAEQYF. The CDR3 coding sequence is TGTGCCAGCAGTTTGTCCTCAGATCTCCCTGCCGAGCAGTACTTC.

CDR3 amino acids: CASRRTGAENTEAFF. The DNA for the CDR3 is TGTGCCAGCAGGCGAACAGGGGCCGAGAACACTGAAGCTTTCTTT. The chain uses TRBV28 and TRBJ1-1, with 7 bases aligning to TRBD1. The ends lost 6 bases at V and 1 base at J; junction bases unmatched: 8. The length of the CDR3 is 15 residues. Germline values: CDR1 MDHEN, CDR2 SYDVKM.

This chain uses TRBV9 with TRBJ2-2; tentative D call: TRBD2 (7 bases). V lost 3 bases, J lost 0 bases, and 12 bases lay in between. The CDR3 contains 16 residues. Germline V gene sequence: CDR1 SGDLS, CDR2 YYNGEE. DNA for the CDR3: TGTGCCAGCAGCGGAGGGGGAGGGGCGAACACCGGGGAGCTGTTTTTT. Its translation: CASSGGGGANTGELFF.

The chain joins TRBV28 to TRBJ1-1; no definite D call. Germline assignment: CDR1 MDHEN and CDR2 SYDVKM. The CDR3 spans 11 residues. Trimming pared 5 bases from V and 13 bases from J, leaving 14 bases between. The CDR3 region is CASSLDGRGFF. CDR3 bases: TGTGCCAGCAGTCTAGATGGGCGCGGTTTCTTT.

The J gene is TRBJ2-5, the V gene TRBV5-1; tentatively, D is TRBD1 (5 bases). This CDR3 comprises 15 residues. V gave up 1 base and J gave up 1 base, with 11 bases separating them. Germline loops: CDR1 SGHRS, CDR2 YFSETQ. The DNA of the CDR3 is TGCGCCAGCAGCTTGATGACTGGGGCCCAAGAGACCCAGTACTTC. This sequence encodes CASSLMTGAQETQYF. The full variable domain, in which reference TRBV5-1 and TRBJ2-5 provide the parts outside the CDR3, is KAGVTQTPRYLIKTRGQQVTLSCSPISGHRSVSWYQQTPGQGLQFLFEYFSETQRNKGNFPGRFSGRQFSNSRSEMNVSTLELGDSALYLCASSLMTGAQETQYFGPGTRLLVL.

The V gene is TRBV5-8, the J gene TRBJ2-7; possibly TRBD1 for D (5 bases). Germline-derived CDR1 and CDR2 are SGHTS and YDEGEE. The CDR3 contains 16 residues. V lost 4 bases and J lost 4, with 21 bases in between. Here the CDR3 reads CASSPPQDSLSYEQYF. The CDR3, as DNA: TGTGCCAGCAGCCCACCCCAAGACAGTTTATCTTACGAGCAGTACTTC.

This CDR3 reads CASSRKPGTGELFF. For the CDR3, the DNA is TGTGCCAGCAGCCGTAAACCGGGAACCGGGGAGCTGTTTTTT. The rearrangement uses TRBV5-6 and TRBJ2-2, with D perhaps TRBD2 (5 bases). The CDR3 loop spans 14 amino acids. V was pared by 4 bases and J by 5 bases, with 12 bases between. Per the germline V gene, CDR1 is SGHDT and CDR2 is YYEEEE.

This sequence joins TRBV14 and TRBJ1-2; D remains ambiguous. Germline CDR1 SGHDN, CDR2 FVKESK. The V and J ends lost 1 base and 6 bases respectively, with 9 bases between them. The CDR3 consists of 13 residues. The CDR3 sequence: CASSQVGFDGYTF. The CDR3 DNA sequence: TGTGCCAGCAGCCAAGTGGGTTTCGATGGCTACACCTTC.

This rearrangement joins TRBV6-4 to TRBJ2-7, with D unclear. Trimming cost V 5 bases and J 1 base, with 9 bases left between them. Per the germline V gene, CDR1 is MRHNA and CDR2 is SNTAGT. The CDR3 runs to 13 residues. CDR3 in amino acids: CASSYVGSYEQYF. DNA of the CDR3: TGTGCCAGCAGTTACGTGGGTTCCTACGAGCAGTACTTC.

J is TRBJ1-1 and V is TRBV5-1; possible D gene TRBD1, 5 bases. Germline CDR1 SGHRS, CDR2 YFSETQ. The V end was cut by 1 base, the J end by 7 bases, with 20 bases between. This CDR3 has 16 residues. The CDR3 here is CASSLKAGWGQIEAFF. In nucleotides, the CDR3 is TGCGCCAGCAGCTTGAAGGCAGGCTGGGGCCAGATTGAAGCTTTCTTT.

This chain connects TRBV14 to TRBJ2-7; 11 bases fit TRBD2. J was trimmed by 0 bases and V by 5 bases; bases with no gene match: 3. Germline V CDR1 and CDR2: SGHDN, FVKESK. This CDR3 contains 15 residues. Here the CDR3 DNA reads TGTGCCAGCAGCAGGACTAGCGGGTTCTCCTACGAGCAGTACTTC. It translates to CASSRTSGFSYEQYF. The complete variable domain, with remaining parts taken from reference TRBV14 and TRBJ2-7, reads EAGVTQFPSHSVIEKGQTVTLRCDPISGHDNLYWYRRVMGKEIKFLLHFVKESKQDESGMPNNRFLAERTGGTYSTLKVQPAELEDSGVYFCASSRTSGFSYEQYFGPGTRLTVT.

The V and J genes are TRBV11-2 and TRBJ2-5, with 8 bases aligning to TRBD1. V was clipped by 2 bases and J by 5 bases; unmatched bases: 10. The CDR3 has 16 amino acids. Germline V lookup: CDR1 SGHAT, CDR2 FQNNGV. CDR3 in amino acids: CASSLSGDNRGETQYF. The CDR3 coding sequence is TGTGCCAGCAGCTTATCCGGAGATAACAGGGGGGAGACCCAGTACTTC.